This T cell receptor (beta chain) was found in a study of cytomegalovirus exposure and HLA in healthy donors. Primers for the PCR totalled 60 Vbeta and 13 Jbeta. The method was immunoSEQ multiplex PCR; TCRdb's version includes in-frame clones alone and lacks a portion of them. The sample records roughly 110,000 clones, 70% to 75% being singletons. This clone was detected only once. The CDR3 is 14 amino acids. Per the germline V gene, CDR1 is SGDLS and CDR2 is YYNGEE. V shed 2 bases and J shed 2 bases, with 11 bases lying between them. This rearrangement joins TRBV9 to TRBJ2-7; unclear D gene. Sequencing was performed on PBMCs. This clonotype was sampled from a female donor in good health and CMV-seronegative. CDR3 sequence (DNA): TGTGCCAGCAGCGTGGGCAGGAACCCCTACGAGCAGTACTTC. It is translated as CASSVGRNPYEQYF.